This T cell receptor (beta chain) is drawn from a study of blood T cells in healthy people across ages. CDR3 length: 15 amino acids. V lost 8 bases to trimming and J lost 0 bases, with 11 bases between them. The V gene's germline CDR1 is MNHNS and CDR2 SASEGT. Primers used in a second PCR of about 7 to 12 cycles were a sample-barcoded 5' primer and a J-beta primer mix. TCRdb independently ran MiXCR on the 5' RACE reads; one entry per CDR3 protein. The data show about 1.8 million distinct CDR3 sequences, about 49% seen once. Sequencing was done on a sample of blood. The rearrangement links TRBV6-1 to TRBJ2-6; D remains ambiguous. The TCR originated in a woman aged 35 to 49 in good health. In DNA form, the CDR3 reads TGTGCCAGCGGGGATTCAGACTCTGGGGCCAACGTCCTGACTTTC. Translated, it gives CASGDSDSGANVLTF.